Given below is one T cell receptor beta chain in context. The antigen is unknown. This sample was included in a study of T cell responses to AZD1222 COVID-19 vaccine. V lost 3 bases and J lost 2, with 15 bases in between. The germline V gene has CDR1 SGDLS and CDR2 YYNGEE. The CDR3 covers 16 residues. The protocol was immunoSEQ multiplex PCR, while the TCRdb copy is restricted to in-frame clones and leaves out a portion. The data show about 98,000 clones, with about 90% seen just once and around a tenth held by the top ten. Whole-study results and caveats: Only six people who got AZD1222 tested seropositive at baseline. The sample set comprised mostly white British donors with more females, and clonal diversity was possibly underestimated.

This clonotype was sampled from an adult in good health. The rearrangement joins TRBV9 to TRBJ2-1; D tentatively reads TRBD1 or TRBD2 (5 bases each). Sample: peripheral blood, taken on day 0 of MenACWY control vaccination. The CDR3 DNA reads as TGTGCCAGCAGCGCCCATACGAGGGGCCCCTACAATGAGCAGTTCTTC. This codes for CASSAHTRGPYNEQFF. Together with reference TRBV9 and TRBJ2-1, the CDR3 gives the full variable domain: DSGVTQTPKHLITATGQRVTLRCSPRSGDLSVYWYQQSLDQGLQFLIQYYNGEERAKGNILERFSAQQFPDLHSELNLSSLELGDSALYFCASSAHTRGPYNEQFFGPGTRLTVL.